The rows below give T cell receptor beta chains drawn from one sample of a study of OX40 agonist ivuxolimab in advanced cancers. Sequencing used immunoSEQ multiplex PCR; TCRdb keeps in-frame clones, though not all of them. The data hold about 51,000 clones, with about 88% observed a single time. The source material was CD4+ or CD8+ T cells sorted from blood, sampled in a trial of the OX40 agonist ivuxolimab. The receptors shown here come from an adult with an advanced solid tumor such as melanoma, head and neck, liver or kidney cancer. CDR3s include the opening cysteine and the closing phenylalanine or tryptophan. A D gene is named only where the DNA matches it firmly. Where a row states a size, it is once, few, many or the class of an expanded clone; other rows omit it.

CDR3: CASSYRQGAYEQYF
DNA: TGCGCCAGCAGCTACAGACAGGGGGCTTACGAGCAGTACTTC
size: NA
D: TRBD1
V: TRBV5-1
J: TRBJ2-7

CDR3: CASSSPGQGNSPLHF
DNA: TGTGCCAGCAGTTCGCCGGGACAGGGGAATTCACCCCTCCACTTT
size: NA
D: TRBD1
V: TRBV27
J: TRBJ1-6

CDR3: CASSASEGFGETQYF
DNA: TGTGCCAGTAGTGCCTCCGAGGGGTTCGGAGAGACCCAGTACTTC
size: NA
D: NA
V: TRBV19
J: TRBJ2-5

CDR3: CASSVSDTGELFF
DNA: TGTGCCAGCAGCGTAAGCGACACCGGGGAGCTGTTTTTT
size: NA
D: NA
V: TRBV9
J: TRBJ2-2

CDR3: CASSPSIQGHFEQYF
DNA: TGTGCCAGCTCACCAAGCATCCAGGGCCACTTCGAGCAGTACTTC
size: NA
D: NA
V: TRBV18
J: TRBJ2-7

CDR3: CASSSGRSYEQYF
DNA: TGTGCCAGCTCTTCAGGGCGCTCCTACGAGCAGTACTTC
size: few
D: NA
V: TRBV19
J: TRBJ2-7

CDR3: CASSSGTGGNQPQHF
DNA: TGTGCCAGCAGCTCAGGCACAGGGGGCAATCAGCCCCAGCATTTT
size: NA
D: TRBD1
V: TRBV7-9
J: TRBJ1-5

CDR3: CASSSAHNEQFF
DNA: TGTGCCAGCAGCTCGGCCCATAATGAGCAGTTCTTC
size: NA
D: NA
V: TRBV7-3
J: TRBJ2-1

CDR3: CASSLQQGSGQPQHF
DNA: TGTGCCAGCAGCCTCCAACAGGGATCGGGACAGCCCCAGCATTTT
size: NA
D: NA
V: TRBV7-6
J: TRBJ1-5

CDR3: CASSAYSYEQYF
DNA: TGTGCCAGCAGCGCTTATAGTTACGAGCAGTACTTC
size: NA
D: NA
V: TRBV7-2
J: TRBJ2-7

CDR3: CASSPFQEAFF
DNA: TGTGCCAGCAGCCCGTTCCAGGAAGCTTTCTTT
size: once
D: NA
V: TRBV7-9
J: TRBJ1-1

CDR3: CASRGAVNTGELFF
DNA: TGTGCCAGCCGGGGGGCCGTGAACACCGGGGAGCTGTTTTTT
size: NA
D: NA
V: TRBV7-3
J: TRBJ2-2

CDR3: CASSGGTTTYEQYF
DNA: TGTGCCAGCAGTGGGGGGACTACCACCTACGAGCAGTACTTC
size: NA
D: TRBD2
V: TRBV6-6
J: TRBJ2-7

CDR3: CASSLGPQETQYF
DNA: TGTGCCAGCAGCTTAGGGCCACAAGAGACCCAGTACTTC
size: NA
D: NA
V: TRBV11-2
J: TRBJ2-5

CDR3: CASSRWTGANEQFF
DNA: TGCGCCAGCAGCCGGTGGACAGGGGCCAATGAGCAGTTCTTC
size: NA
D: TRBD1
V: TRBV5-1
J: TRBJ2-1

CDR3: CSVDPGQGAGGELFF
DNA: TGCAGCGTTGATCCGGGACAGGGGGCGGGCGGGGAGCTGTTTTTT
size: once
D: TRBD1
V: TRBV29-1
J: TRBJ2-2

CDR3: CASSSDRVGYEQYF
DNA: TGTGCCAGCAGCTCGGACAGGGTGGGCTACGAGCAGTACTTC
size: NA
D: TRBD1
V: TRBV7-8
J: TRBJ2-7

CDR3: CASSLAAGPYEQYF
DNA: TGCGCCAGCAGCTTGGCCGCGGGGCCCTACGAGCAGTACTTC
size: NA
D: NA
V: TRBV5-1
J: TRBJ2-7

CDR3: CASSASGRLNTEAFF
DNA: TGTGCCAGCAGCGCATCAGGGAGGTTGAACACTGAAGCTTTCTTT
size: NA
D: NA
V: TRBV9
J: TRBJ1-1

CDR3: CASRVGLSGYTF
DNA: TGTGCCAGCAGGGTCGGGTTGTCCGGCTACACCTTC
size: NA
D: NA
V: TRBV28
J: TRBJ1-2

CDR3: CASSRTREHNEQFF
DNA: TGTGCCAGCAGCCGGACTAGAGAACACAATGAGCAGTTCTTC
size: NA
D: TRBD2
V: TRBV28
J: TRBJ2-1

CDR3: CASSEGYSYEQYF
DNA: TGCGCCAGCAGCGAGGGATACTCCTACGAGCAGTACTTC
size: NA
D: NA
V: TRBV5-1
J: TRBJ2-7

CDR3: CASSPGRVRGSTDTQYF
DNA: TGTGCCAGCAGCCCCGGGCGAGTACGGGGAAGCACAGATACGCAGTATTTT
size: NA
D: NA
V: TRBV5-6
J: TRBJ2-3

CDR3: CASSLRSGQETQYF
DNA: TGTGCCAGCAGCTTGCGTAGCGGACAAGAGACCCAGTACTTC
size: NA
D: NA
V: TRBV5-8
J: TRBJ2-5

CDR3: CASSLGQGGTEEKLFF
DNA: TGTGCCAGCAGCTTAGGACAGGGAGGTACGGAGGAAAAACTGTTTTTT
size: NA
D: TRBD1
V: TRBV11-2
J: TRBJ1-4

CDR3: CASSLETANYGYTF
DNA: TGTGCCAGCAGCTTAGAGACGGCGAACTATGGCTACACCTTC
size: NA
D: NA
V: TRBV7-9
J: TRBJ1-2

CDR3: CASSIKDRAGDMFF
DNA: TGTGCCAGTAGTATTAAAGATCGCGCGGGAGATATGTTCTTC
size: NA
D: TRBD2
V: TRBV19
J: TRBJ2-1